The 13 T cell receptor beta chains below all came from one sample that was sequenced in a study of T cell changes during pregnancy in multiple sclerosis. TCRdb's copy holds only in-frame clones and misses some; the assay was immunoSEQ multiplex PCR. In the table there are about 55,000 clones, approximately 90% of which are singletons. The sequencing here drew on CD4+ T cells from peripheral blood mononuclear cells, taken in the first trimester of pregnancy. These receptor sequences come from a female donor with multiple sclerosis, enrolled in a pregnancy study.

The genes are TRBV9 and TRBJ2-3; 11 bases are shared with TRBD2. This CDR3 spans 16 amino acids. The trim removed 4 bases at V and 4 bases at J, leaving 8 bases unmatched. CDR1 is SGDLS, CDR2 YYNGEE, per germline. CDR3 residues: CASSSPGLAVADTQYF. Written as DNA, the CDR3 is TGTGCCAGCAGCTCACCGGGACTAGCGGTTGCAGATACGCAGTATTTT.

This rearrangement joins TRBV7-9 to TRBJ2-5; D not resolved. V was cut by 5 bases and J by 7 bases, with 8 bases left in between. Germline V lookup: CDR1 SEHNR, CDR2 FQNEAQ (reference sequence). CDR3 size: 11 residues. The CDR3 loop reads CASSRVLTQYF. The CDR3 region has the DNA TGTGCCAGCAGCCGCGTATTGACCCAGTACTTC.

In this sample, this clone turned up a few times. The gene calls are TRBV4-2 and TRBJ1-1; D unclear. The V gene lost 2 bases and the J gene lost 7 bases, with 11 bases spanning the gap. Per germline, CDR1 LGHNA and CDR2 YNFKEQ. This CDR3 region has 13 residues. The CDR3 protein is CASSQWESGEAFF. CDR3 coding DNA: TGTGCCAGCAGCCAATGGGAAAGCGGTGAAGCTTTCTTT.

The CDR3 coding sequence is TGTGCCAGCAGTTACGGGGACAGGGTGAACACTGAAGCTTTCTTT. It encodes CASSYGDRVNTEAFF. The rearrangement joins TRBV6-5 to TRBJ1-1, with 9 bases matching TRBD1. Germline V lookup: CDR1 MNHEY, CDR2 SVGAGI. This CDR3 region has 15 residues. After removal of 2 bases from V and 0 bases from J, the junction contained 1 base not matched to a gene.

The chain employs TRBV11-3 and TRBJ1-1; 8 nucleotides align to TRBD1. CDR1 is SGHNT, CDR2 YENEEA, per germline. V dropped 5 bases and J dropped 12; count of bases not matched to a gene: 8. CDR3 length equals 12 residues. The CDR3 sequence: CASSLGQGRTFF. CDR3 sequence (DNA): TGTGCCAGCAGCCTCGGACAGGGTAGGACTTTCTTT.

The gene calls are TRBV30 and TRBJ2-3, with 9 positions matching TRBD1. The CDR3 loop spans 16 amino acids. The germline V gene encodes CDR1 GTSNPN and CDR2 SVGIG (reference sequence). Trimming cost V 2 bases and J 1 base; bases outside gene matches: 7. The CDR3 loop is CAWSMGTGSGTDTQYF. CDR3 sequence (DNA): TGTGCCTGGAGTATGGGGACAGGGTCGGGCACAGATACGCAGTATTTT.

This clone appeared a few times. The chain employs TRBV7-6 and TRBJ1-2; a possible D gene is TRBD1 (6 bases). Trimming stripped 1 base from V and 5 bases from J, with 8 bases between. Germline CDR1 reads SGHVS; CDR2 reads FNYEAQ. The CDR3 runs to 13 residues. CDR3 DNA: TGTGCCAGCAGCTTAGACAGGGATTATGGCTACACCTTC. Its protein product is CASSLDRDYGYTF.

The CDR3 DNA is TGTGCCAGAAGCTTGAGGGGGTTTGAGACCCAGTACTTC. It yields the protein CARSLRGFETQYF. The chain employs TRBV5-3 and TRBJ2-5; perhaps TRBD1 as D (6 bases). TRBV5-3 is identified as an open reading frame with a role that is uncertain. Trimming cost V 1 base and J 5 bases, with 9 bases left between them. The CDR3 length is 13 residues.

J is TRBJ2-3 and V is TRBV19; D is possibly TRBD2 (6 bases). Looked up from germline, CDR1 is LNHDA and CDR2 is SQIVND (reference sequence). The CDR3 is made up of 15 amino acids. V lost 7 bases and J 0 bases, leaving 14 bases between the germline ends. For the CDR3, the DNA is TGTGCCAGTATAAGTTCCAGCGGGAGCACAGATACGCAGTATTTT. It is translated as CASISSSGSTDTQYF.

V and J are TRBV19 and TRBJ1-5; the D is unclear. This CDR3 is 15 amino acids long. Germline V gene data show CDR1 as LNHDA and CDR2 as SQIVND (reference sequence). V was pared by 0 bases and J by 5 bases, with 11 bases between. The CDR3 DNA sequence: TGTGCCAGTAGTATAGATCTCCGGGTCGATCAGCCCCAGCATTTT. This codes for CASSIDLRVDQPQHF.

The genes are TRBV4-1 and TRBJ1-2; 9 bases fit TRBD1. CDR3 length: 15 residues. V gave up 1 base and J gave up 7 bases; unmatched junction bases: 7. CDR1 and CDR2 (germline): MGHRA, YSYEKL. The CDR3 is CASSQADRGIGGYTF. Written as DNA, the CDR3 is TGCGCCAGCAGCCAAGCAGACAGGGGGATCGGTGGCTACACCTTC.

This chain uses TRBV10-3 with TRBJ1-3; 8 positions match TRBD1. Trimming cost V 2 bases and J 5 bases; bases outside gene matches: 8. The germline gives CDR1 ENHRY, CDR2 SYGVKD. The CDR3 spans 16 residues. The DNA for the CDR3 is TGTGCCATCAGTGAGGGGACAGGCAGCATGAGAAACACCATATATTTT. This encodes CAISEGTGSMRNTIYF.

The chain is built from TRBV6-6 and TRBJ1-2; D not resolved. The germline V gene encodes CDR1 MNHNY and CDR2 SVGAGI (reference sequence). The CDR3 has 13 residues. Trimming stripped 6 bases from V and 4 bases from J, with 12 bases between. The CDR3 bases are TGTGCCAGCAGGCTCCCGGGAGTCTATGGCTACACCTTC. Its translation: CASRLPGVYGYTF.